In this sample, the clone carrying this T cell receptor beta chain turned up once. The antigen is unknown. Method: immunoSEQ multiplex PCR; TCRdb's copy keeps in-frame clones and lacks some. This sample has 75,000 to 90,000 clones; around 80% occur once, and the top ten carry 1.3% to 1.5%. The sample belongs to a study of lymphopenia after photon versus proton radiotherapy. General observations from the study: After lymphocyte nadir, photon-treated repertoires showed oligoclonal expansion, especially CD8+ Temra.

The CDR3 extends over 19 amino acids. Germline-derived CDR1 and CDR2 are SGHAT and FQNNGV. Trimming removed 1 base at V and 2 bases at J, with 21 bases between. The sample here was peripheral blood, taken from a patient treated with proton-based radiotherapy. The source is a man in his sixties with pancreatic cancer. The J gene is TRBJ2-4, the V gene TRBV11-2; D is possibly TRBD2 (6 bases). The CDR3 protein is CASSLVLRAGGEPKNIQYF. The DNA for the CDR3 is TGTGCCAGCAGCTTAGTCCTGCGGGCTGGAGGGGAGCCCAAAAACATTCAGTACTTC.